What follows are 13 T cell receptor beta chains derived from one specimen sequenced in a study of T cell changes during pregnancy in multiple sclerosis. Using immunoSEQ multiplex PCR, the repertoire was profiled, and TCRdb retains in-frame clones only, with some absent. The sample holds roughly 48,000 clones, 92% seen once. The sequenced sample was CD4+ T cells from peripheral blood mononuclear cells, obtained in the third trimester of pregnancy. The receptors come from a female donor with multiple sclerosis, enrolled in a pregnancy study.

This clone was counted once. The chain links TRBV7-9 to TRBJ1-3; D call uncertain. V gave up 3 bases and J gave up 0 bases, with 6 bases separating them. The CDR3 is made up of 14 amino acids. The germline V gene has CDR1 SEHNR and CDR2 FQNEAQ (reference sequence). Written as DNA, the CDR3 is TGTGCCAGCAGCTTTGTATCCTCTGGAAACACCATATATTTT. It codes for CASSFVSSGNTIYF.

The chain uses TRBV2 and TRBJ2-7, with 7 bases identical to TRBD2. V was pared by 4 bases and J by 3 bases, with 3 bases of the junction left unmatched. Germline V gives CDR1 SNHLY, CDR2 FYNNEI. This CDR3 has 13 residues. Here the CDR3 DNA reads TGTGCCAGCAGTGGGACGGGGGGCTACGAGCAGTACTTC. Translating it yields CASSGTGGYEQYF. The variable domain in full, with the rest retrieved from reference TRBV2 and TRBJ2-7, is EPEVTQTPSHQVTQMGQEVILRCVPISNHLYFYWYRQILGQKVEFLVSFYNNEISEKSEIFDDQFSVERPDGSNFTLKIRSTKLEDSAMYFCASSGTGGYEQYFGPGTRLTVT.

The CDR3: CASSFAGAGANVLTF. CDR3 DNA sequence: TGTGCCAGCAGCTTTGCGGGCGCTGGGGCCAACGTCCTGACTTTC. The chain uses TRBV11-2 and TRBJ2-6; a possible D gene is TRBD2 (5 bases). CDR1 SGHAT and CDR2 FQNNGV come from the germline V gene. The CDR3 spans 15 residues. Trimming stripped 3 bases from V and 2 bases from J, with 8 bases between.

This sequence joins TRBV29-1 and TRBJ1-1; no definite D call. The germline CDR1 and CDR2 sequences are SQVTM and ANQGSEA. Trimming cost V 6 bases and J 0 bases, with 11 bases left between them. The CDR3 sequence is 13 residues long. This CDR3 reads CSVGGGMNTEAFF. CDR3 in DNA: TGCAGCGTCGGAGGTGGGATGAACACTGAAGCTTTCTTT.

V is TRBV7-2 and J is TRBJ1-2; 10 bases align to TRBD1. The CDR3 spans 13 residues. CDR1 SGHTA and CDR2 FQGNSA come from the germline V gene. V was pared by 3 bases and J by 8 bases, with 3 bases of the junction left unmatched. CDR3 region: CASSLTGGGGYTF. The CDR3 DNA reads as TGTGCCAGCAGCTTGACAGGGGGCGGAGGCTACACCTTC. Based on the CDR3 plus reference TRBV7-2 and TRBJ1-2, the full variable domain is GAGVSQSPSNKVTEKGKDVELRCDPISGHTALYWYRQSLGQGLEFLIYFQGNSAPDKSGLPSDRFSAERTGGSVSTLTIQRTQQEDSAVYLCASSLTGGGGYTFGSGTRLTVV.

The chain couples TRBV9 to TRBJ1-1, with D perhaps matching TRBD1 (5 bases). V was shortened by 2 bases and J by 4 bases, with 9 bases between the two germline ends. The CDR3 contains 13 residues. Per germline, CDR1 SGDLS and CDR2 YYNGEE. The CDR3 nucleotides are TGTGCCAGCAGCGTCACAGGCAGCACTGAAGCTTTCTTT. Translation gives CASSVTGSTEAFF.

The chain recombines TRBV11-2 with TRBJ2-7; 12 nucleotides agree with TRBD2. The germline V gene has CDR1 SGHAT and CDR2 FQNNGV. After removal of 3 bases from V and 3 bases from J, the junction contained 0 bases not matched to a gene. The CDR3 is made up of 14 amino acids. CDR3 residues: CASSLTSGGYEQYF. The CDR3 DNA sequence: TGTGCCAGCAGCTTGACTAGCGGGGGCTACGAGCAGTACTTC.

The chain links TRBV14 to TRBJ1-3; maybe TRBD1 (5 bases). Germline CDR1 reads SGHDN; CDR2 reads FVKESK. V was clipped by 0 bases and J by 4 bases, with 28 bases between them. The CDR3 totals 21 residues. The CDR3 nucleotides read TGTGCCAGCAGCCAAGATCGATCAGGGACTTCTTGGACCCTCTCGGGAAACACCATATATTTT. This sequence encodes CASSQDRSGTSWTLSGNTIYF.

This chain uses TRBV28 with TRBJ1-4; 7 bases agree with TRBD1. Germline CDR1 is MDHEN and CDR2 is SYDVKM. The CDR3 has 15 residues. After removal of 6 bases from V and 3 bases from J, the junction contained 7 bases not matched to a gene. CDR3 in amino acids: CASRKQGSPNEKLFF. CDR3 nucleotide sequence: TGTGCCAGCAGGAAACAGGGGTCCCCTAATGAAAAACTGTTTTTT.

The CDR3 loop reads CASTIRLAGVGELFF. The DNA of the CDR3 is TGTGCCAGCACCATAAGGCTAGCGGGAGTTGGGGAGCTGTTTTTT. The chain links TRBV11-2 to TRBJ2-2, with TRBD2 matching over 10 bases. This CDR3 spans 15 amino acids. V was clipped by 7 bases and J by 8 bases; unmatched bases: 10. The V gene's germline CDR1 is SGHAT and CDR2 FQNNGV.

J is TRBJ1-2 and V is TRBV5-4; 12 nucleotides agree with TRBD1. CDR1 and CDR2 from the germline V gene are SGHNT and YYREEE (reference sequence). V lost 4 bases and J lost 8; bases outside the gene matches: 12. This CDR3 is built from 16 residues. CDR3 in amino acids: CASSPPTGTGGAGYTF. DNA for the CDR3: TGTGCCAGCAGCCCCCCTACCGGGACAGGGGGCGCCGGCTACACCTTC.

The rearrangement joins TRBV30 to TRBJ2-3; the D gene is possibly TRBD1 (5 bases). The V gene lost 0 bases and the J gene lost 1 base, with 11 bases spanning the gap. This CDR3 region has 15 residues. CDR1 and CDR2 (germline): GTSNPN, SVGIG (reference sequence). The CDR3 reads CAWSVAGPGTDTQYF. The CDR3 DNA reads TGTGCCTGGAGTGTGGCAGGGCCGGGCACAGATACGCAGTATTTT.

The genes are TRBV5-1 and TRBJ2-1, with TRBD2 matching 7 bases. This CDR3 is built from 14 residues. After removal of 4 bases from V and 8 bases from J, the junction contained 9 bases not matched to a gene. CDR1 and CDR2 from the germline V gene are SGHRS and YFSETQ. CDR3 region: CASSPGLVIYEQFF. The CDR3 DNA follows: TGCGCCAGCAGCCCCGGACTAGTAATCTATGAGCAGTTCTTC.